This T cell receptor (beta chain) was sequenced for a study of blood T cells in healthy people across ages (dated by TCRdb to 2014 to 2015). For the study in its entirety: In model experiments, template switching captured roughly one uniquely barcoded TCR beta cDNA molecule for every two T cells. Age-related changes in TCR beta repertoire diversity were measured in the study by deep sequencing normalized with unique cDNA molecular identifiers. Donors were grouped into four age groups: young (average 16 years), middle-aged (39), aged (about 60) and long-lived (roughly 80). To avoid experimental bias, donors of different ages were randomly spread across the sequencing lanes. Two additional independent replicas of 1 million unique cDNA reads from the same blood draw were analyzed for two donors (one aged 18 to 30 and one aged 80 or older). On the study overall, not on this receptor specifically: As age increased, observed TCR beta diversity per million T cells dropped in a roughly linear way, and a significant reduction was already evident by age about 36. The percentage of naive T cells measured by flow cytometry correlated strongly with observed TCR beta diversity. Estimates of total diversity based on one million sequenced T cells were regarded as lower bounds and as underestimates. Conclusive comparison of naive and antigen-experienced compartments was prevented by the profiling of bulk unsorted PBMCs. The long-lived group showed more naive CD4+ T cells, fewer expanded clones and increased TCR diversity than the aged group, suggesting age selection. The CMV infection status of donors was not known, potentially confounding age-related changes in expanded clonotypes.

On this clonotype itself: The antigen it binds to is not known. It has no much larger one-base neighbor in the sample; base qualities were not kept.

Library generation was performed with 5' RACE. Sequencing relied on an Illumina HiSeq 2500. The second PCR ran for about 7 to 11 cycles and used a J-beta primer mix along with a sample-barcoded 5' primer. A template-switch 5' adaptor carrying 12 random nucleotides introduced a unique molecular identifier onto each TCR beta cDNA molecule. At least 2.5 million CDR3-containing paired-end reads were obtained from each sample. The Mint cDNA synthesis kit, primed by a TRBC-specific oligonucleotide, was used to synthesize first-strand cDNA from all RNA. After uracil-DNA glycosylase treatment, a first 18-cycle PCR used universal primers M1SS and BC2_uni_R on all cDNA. In the original analysis: Normalization of each sample was performed by random selection of 1 million high-quality reads, each carrying a distinct molecular identifier. Instead of being binned into consensus sequences, reads that shared molecular identifiers were thrown out. CDR3 identification, clonotype clustering and error correction used MiTCR with a Q25 quality threshold and the strictest error-elimination algorithm. A nonparametric unseen species model using Euler transformation provided a lower-bound estimate of total TCR beta diversity. Clones were called with MiXCR by TCRdb after fastp trimmed the public reads at Q25, and only in-frame beta chains were retained. CDR3 protein duplicates are merged, each entry listing the most common genes and DNA. Clone size and V and J calls follow TCRdb, not the original study. The sample records roughly 1,800,000 distinct CDR3 sequences, about 50% of which are singletons. The top ten hold approximately 2% of the sample.

Donors were under 40 systemically healthy Caucasian individuals from Russia aged roughly 6 to 95 years. Each donor gave ten milliliters of peripheral blood, collected into EDTA-treated Vacutainer tubes. PBMCs were isolated by Ficoll-Paque density-gradient centrifugation, with at least 7 million obtained per sample. Total RNA was extracted from PBMCs with Trizol reagent, with at least 6 micrograms obtained per sample. For every donor, an aliquot of PBMCs went through flow cytometry to measure the percentages of naive CD45RAhigh/CD27high T cells. The germline V gene sets CDR1 to SGHTA and CDR2 to FQGNSA. The CDR3 numbers 19 residues from cysteine through phenylalanine. This entry keeps only the CDR3 DNA: 57 bases, framed from base 1. Trimming accounts for 4 bases at V and 0 bases at J, while the number of junction bases matched to no gene is 9.

The origin of this receptor is a woman aged 40 to 50 in good health. The rearranged chain carries TRBV7-2 and TRBJ2-6, and TRBD2 aligns with 10 junction nucleotides. The sequenced sample was blood. CDR3 protein: CASSSRLAGLPSGANVLTF. The bases read TGTGCCAGCAGCTCTAGACTAGCGGGCCTACCCTCTGGGGCCAACGTCCTGACTTTC.